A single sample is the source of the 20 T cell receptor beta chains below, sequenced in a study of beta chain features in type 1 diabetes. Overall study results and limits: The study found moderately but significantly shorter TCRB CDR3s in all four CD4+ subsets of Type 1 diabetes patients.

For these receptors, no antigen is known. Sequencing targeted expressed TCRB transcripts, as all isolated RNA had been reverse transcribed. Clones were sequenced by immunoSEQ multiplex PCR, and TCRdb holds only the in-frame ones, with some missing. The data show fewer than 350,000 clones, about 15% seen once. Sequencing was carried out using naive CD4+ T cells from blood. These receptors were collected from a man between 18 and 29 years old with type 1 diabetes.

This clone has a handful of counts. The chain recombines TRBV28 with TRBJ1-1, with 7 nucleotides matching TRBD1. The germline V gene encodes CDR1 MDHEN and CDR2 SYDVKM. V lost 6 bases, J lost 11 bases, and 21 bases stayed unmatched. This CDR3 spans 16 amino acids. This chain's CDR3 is CASSRRAAGRAGGAFF. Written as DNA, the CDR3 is TGTGCCAGCAGCCGTCGGGCGGCGGGTCGGGCAGGGGGTGCTTTCTTT.

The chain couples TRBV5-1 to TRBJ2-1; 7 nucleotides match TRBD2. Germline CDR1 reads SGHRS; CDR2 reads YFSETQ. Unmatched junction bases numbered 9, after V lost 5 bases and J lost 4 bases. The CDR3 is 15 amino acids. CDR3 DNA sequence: TGCGCCAGCAGAGTTCGGGAGGTGCTTTACAATGAGCAGTTCTTC. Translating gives CASRVREVLYNEQFF.

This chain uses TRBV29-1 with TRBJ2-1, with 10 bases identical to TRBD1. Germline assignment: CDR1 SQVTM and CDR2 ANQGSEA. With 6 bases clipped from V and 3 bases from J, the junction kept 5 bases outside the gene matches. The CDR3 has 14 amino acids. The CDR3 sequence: CSVGRDRGYNEQFF. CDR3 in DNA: TGCAGCGTCGGCCGGGACAGGGGCTACAATGAGCAGTTCTTC.

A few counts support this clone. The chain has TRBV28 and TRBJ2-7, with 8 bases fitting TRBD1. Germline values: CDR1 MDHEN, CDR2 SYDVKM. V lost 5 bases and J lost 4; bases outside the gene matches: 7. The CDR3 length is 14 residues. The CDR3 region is CASSPWDRIYEQYF. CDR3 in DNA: TGTGCCAGCAGTCCGTGGGACAGGATTTACGAGCAGTACTTC.

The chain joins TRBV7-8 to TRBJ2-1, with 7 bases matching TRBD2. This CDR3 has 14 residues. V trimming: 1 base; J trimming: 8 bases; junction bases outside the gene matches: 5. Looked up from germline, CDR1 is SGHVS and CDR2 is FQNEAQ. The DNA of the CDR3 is TGTGCCAGCAGCTTAGTGGGACTAAGTTATGAGCAGTTCTTC. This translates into CASSLVGLSYEQFF.

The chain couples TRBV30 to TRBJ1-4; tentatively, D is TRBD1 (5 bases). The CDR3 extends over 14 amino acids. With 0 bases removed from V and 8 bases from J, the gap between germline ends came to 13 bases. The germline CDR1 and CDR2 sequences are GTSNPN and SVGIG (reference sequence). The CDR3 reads CAWSVLGAREKLFF. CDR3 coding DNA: TGTGCCTGGAGTGTACTTGGGGCTCGAGAAAAACTGTTTTTT. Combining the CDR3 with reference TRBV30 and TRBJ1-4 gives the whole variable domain SQTIHQWPATLVQPVGSPLSLECTVEGTSNPNLYWYRQAAGRGLQLLFYSVGIGQISSEVPQNLSASRPQDRQFILSSKKLLLSDSGFYLCAWSVLGAREKLFFGSGTQLSVL.

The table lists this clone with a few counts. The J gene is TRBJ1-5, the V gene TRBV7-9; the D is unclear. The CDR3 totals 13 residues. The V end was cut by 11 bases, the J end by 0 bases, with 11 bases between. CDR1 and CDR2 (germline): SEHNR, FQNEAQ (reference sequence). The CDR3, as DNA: TGTGCCCCCCCGGGGTATAGCAATCAGCCCCAGCATTTT. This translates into CAPPGYSNQPQHF. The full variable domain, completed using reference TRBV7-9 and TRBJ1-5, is DTGVSQNPRHKITKRGQNVTFRCDPISEHNRLYWYRQTLGQGPEFLTYFQNEAQLEKSRLLSDRFSAERPKGSFSTLEIQRTEQGDSAMYLCAPPGYSNQPQHFGDGTRLSIL.

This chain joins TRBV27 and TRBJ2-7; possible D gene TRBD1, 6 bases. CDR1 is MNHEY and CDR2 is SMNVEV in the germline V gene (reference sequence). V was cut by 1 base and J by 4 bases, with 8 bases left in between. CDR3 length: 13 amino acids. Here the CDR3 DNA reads TGTGCCAGCAGTTTATTAAGGGGGTACGAGCAGTACTTC. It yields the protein CASSLLRGYEQYF.

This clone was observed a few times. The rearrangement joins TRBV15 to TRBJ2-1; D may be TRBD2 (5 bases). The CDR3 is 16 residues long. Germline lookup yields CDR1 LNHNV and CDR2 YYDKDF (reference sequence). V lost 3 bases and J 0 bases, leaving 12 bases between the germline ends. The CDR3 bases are TGTGCCACCAGCAGGCCGCAAGGAGGCTCCTACAATGAGCAGTTCTTC. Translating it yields CATSRPQGGSYNEQFF.

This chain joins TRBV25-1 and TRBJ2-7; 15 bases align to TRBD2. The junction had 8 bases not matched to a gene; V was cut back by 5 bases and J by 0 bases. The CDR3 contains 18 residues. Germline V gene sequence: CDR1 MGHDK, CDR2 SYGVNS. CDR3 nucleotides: TGTGCCAGCAGTACCTGGACTAGCGGGAGGGAAAGCTCCTACGAGCAGTACTTC. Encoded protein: CASSTWTSGRESSYEQYF.

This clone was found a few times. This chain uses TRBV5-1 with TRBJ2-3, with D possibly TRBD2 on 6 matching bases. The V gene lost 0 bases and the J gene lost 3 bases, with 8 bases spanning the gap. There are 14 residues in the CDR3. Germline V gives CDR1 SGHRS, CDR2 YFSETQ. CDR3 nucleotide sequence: TGCGCCAGCAGCTTGGCGGGAGTAACAGATACGCAGTATTTT. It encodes CASSLAGVTDTQYF.

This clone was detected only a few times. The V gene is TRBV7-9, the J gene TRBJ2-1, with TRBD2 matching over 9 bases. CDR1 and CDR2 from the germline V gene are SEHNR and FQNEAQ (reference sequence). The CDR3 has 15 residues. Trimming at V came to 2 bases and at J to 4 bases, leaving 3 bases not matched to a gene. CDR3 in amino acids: CASSLRGLAYNEQFF. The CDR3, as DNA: TGTGCCAGCAGCTTAAGGGGACTAGCATACAATGAGCAGTTCTTC.

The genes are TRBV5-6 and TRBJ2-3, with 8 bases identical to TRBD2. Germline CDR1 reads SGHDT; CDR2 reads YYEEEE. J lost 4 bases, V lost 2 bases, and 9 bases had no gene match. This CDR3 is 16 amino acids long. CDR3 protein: CASSFFFGGASDTQYF. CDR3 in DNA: TGTGCCAGCAGCTTTTTTTTCGGGGGGGCATCAGATACGCAGTATTTT.

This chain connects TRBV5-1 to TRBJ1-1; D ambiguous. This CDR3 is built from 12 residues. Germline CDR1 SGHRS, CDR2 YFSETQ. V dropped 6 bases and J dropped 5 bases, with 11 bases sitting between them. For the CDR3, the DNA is TGCGCCAGCACGAGGGAAGGTACTGAAGCTTTCTTT. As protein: CASTREGTEAFF.

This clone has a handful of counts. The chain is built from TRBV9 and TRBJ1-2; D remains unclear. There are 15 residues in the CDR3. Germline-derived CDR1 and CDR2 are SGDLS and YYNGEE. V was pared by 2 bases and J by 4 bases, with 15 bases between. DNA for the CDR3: TGTGCCAGCAGCGTTGGGCCCCCCGGGAGCTATGGCTACACCTTC. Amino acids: CASSVGPPGSYGYTF.

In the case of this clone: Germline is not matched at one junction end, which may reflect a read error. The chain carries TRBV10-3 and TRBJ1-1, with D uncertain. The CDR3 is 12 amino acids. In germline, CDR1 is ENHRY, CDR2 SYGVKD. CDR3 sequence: CAVRRANTEAFF. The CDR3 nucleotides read TGTGCCGTCAGGAGGGCGAACACTGAAGCTTTCTTT.

The chain's CDR3 is CASSFQGLAGGPVREQYF. In DNA form, the CDR3 reads TGTGCCAGCAGTTTCCAAGGACTAGCGGGAGGGCCAGTCCGCGAGCAGTACTTC. This chain joins TRBV27 and TRBJ2-7; 15 positions agree with TRBD2. V dropped 3 bases and J dropped 6; count of bases not matched to a gene: 12. From germline, CDR1 is MNHEY and CDR2 SMNVEV (reference sequence). The CDR3 covers 18 residues.

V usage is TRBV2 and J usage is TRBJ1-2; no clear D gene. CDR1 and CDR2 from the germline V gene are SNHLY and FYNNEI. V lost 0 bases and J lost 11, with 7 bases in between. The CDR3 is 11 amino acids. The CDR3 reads CASSEASKYTF. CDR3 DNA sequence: TGTGCCAGCAGTGAAGCGAGCAAGTACACCTTC. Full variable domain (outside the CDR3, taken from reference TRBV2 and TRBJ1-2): EPEVTQTPSHQVTQMGQEVILRCVPISNHLYFYWYRQILGQKVEFLVSFYNNEISEKSEIFDDQFSVERPDGSNFTLKIRSTKLEDSAMYFCASSEASKYTFGSGTRLTVV.

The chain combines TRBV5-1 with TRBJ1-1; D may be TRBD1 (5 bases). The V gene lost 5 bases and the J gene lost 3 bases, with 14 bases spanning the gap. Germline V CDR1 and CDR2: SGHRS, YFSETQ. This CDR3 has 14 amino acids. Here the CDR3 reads CASSITGTDTEAFF. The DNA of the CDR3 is TGCGCCAGCAGTATAACGGGGACTGACACTGAAGCTTTCTTT.

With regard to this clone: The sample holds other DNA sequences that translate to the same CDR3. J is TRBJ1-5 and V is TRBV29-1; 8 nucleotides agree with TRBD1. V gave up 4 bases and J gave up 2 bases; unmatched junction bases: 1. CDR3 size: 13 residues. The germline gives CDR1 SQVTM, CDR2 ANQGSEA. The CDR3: CSVVQGGNQPQHF. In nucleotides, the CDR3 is TGCAGCGTTGTACAGGGGGGCAATCAGCCCCAGCATTTT.